The 7 T cell receptor beta chains reported below all come from one sample, sequenced in a study of identical twins. TCRdb re-called the 5' RACE reads with MiXCR, one entry per CDR3 protein. The sample lists some 660,000 distinct CDR3 sequences, 8.6% seen once, with approximately 0.94% in the top ten. These data also formed part of another study, on yellow fever vaccine responses in identical twins.

The specimen was PBMCs. These receptors came from a woman aged 18 to 35 in good health.

This clonotype was observed a handful of times. The rearrangement uses TRBV27 and TRBJ2-7; TRBD1 matches at 9 bases. V was pared by 7 bases and J by 2 bases, with 9 bases of the junction left unmatched. CDR1 is MNHEY and CDR2 is SMNVEV in the germline V gene (reference sequence). This CDR3 is 15 amino acids long. The CDR3 nucleotides read TGTGCCAGCACTACCCGGGACAGGGTTACCTACGAGCAGTACTTC. Translation: CASTTRDRVTYEQYF.

The V and J genes are TRBV12-3 or TRBV12-4 and TRBJ2-3; 10 bases map to TRBD2. The CDR3 is 17 residues long. The junction had 7 bases not matched to a gene; V was cut back by 3 bases and J by 1 base. The CDR3 sequence is CASSLSSGSKGTDTQYF. In nucleotides, the CDR3 is TGTGCCAGCAGTTTGTCTAGCGGGAGTAAAGGCACAGATACGCAGTATTTT.

This clonotype was counted at least ten times. The chain combines TRBV10-3 with TRBJ1-2; tentative D call: TRBD1 (5 bases). V shed 3 bases and J shed 8 bases, with 25 bases lying between them. Per the germline V gene, CDR1 is ENHRY and CDR2 is SYGVKD. The CDR3 runs to 17 residues. Here the CDR3 DNA reads TGTGCCATCAGTGACTCAACCGGGGGGACCCGTGGTGGAGGCTACACCTTC. Translating it yields CAISDSTGGTRGGGYTF.

This clonotype was counted many times. The chain couples TRBV5-1 to TRBJ1-3; D uncertain. Trimming stripped 2 bases from V and 3 bases from J, with 9 bases between. Germline CDR1 reads SGHRS; CDR2 reads YFSETQ. The CDR3 sequence is 14 residues long. The CDR3 is CASSFASNGNTIYF. The CDR3, as DNA: TGCGCCAGCAGCTTCGCCTCAAATGGAAACACCATATATTTT.

The table lists this clonotype with a few counts. The chain links TRBV10-3 to TRBJ2-7; D may be TRBD1 (6 bases). CDR1 and CDR2 from the germline V gene are ENHRY and SYGVKD. The CDR3 covers 16 residues. Trimming removed 0 bases at V and 0 bases at J, with 12 bases between. CDR3: CAISESRTESSYEQYF. For the CDR3, the DNA is TGTGCCATCAGTGAGTCCAGGACAGAGAGCTCCTACGAGCAGTACTTC.

V is TRBV4-3 and J is TRBJ2-7, with TRBD2 matching over 13 bases. The germline gives CDR1 LGHNA, CDR2 YSLEER. The CDR3 has 15 amino acids. Trimming removed 2 bases from V and 7 bases from J; junction bases left unmatched: 5. The CDR3 is CASSQTPGLAGEQYF. CDR3 in DNA: TGCGCCAGCAGCCAAACGCCGGGACTAGCGGGAGAGCAGTACTTC.

The chain couples TRBV5-6 to TRBJ2-1; 7 nucleotides align to TRBD2. CDR3 length equals 17 residues. Per germline, CDR1 SGHDT and CDR2 YYEEEE. After removal of 6 bases from V and 4 bases from J, the junction contained 16 bases not matched to a gene. The CDR3 loop is CASTSLTGTKDYNEQFF. For the CDR3, the DNA is TGTGCCAGCACCTCATTAACCGGGACTAAGGATTACAATGAGCAGTTCTTC.